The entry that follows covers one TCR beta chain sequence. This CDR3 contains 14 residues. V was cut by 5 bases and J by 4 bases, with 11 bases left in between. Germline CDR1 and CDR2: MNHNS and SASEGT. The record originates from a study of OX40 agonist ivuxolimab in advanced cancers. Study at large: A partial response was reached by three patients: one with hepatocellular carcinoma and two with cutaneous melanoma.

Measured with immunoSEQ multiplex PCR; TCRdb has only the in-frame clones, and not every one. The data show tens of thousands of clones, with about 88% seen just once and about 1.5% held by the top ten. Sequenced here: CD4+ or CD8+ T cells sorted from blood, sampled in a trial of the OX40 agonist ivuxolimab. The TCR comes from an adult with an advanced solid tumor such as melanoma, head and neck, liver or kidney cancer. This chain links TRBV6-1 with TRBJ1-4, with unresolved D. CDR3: CASSSDTSNEKLFF. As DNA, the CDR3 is TGTGCCAGCAGTTCAGACACAAGTAATGAAAAACTGTTTTTT.